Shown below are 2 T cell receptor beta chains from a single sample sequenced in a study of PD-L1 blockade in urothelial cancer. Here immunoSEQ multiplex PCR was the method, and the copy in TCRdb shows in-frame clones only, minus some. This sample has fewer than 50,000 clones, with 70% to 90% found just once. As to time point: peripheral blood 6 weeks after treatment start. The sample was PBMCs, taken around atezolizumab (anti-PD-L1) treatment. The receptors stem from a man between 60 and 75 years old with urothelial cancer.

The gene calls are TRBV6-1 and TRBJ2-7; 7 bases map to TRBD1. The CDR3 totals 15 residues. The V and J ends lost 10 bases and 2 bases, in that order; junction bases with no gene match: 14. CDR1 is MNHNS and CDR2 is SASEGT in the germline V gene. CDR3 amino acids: CATLPTGAGTYEQYF. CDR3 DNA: TGTGCCACCTTACCAACAGGGGCGGGCACCTACGAGCAGTACTTC.

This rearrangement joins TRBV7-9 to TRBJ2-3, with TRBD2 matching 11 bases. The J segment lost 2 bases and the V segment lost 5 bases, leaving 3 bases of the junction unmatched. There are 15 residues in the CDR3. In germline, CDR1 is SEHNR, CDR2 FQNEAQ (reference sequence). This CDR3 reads CASSLTSGNTDTQYF. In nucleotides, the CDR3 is TGTGCCAGCAGCCTGACTAGCGGGAACACAGATACGCAGTATTTT.